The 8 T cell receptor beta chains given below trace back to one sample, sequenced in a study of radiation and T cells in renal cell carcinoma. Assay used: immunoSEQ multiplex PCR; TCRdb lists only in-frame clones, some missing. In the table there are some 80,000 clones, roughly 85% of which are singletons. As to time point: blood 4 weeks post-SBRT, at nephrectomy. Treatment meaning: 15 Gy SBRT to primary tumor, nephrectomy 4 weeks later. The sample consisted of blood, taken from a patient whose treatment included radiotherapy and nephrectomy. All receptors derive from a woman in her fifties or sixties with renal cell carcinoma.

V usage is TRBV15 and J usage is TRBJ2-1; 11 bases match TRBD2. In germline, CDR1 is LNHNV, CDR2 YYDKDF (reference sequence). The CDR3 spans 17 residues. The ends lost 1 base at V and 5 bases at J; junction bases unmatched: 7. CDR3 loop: CATSRAPIAGGNNEQFF. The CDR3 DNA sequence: TGTGCCACCAGCAGAGCCCCTATAGCGGGAGGGAACAATGAGCAGTTCTTC.

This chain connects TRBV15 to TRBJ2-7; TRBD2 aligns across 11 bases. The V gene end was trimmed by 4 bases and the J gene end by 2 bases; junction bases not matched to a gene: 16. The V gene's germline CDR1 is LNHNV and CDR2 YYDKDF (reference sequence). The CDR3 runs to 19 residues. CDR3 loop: CATSNRWETSGTRPYEQYF. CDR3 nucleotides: TGTGCCACCAGCAATCGGTGGGAGACTAGCGGGACCCGCCCCTACGAGCAGTACTTC.

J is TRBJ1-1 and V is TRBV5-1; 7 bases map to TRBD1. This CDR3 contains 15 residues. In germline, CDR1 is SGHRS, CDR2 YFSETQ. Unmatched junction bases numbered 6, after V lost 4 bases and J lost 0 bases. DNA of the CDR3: TGCGCCAGCAGCCCGGGGGGGACAGTGAACACTGAAGCTTTCTTT. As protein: CASSPGGTVNTEAFF.

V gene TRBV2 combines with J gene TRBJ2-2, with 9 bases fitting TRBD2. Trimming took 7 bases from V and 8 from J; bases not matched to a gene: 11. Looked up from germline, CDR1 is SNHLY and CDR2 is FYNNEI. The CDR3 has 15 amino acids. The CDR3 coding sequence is TGTGCCAGCACCCTGGCGGGGGGGCCATGGGGGGAGCTGTTTTTT. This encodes CASTLAGGPWGELFF.

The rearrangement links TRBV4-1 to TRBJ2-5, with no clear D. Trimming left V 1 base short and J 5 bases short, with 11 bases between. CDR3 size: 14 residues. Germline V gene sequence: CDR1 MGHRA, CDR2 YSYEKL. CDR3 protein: CASSQAGPGETQYF. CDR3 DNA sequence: TGCGCCAGCAGCCAAGCCGGCCCCGGGGAGACCCAGTACTTC.

The chain's CDR3 is CASSTGTGTYEQYF. Here the CDR3 DNA reads TGTGCCAGCTCAACTGGGACTGGGACCTACGAGCAGTACTTC. The chain uses TRBV18 and TRBJ2-7, with D tentatively TRBD2 (6 bases). CDR3 length: 14 residues. V dropped 5 bases and J dropped 2 bases, with 13 bases sitting between them. CDR1 is KGHSH and CDR2 is LQKENI in the germline V gene.

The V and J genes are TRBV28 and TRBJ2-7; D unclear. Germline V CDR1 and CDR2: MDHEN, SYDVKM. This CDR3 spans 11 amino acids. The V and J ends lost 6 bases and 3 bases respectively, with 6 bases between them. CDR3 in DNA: TGTGCCAGCAGCTCCCGCTACGAGCAGTACTTC. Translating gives CASSSRYEQYF. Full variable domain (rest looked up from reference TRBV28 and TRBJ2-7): DVKVTQSSRYLVKRTGEKVFLECVQDMDHENMFWYRQDPGLGLRLIYFSYDVKMKEKGDIPEGYSVSREKKERFSLILESASTNQTSMYLCASSSRYEQYFGPGTRLTVT.

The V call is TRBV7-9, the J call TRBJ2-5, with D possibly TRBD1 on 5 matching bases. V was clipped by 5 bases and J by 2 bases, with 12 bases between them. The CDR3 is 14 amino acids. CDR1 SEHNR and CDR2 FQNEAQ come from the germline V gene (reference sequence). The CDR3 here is CASSATAEQETQYF. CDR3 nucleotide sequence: TGTGCCAGCAGCGCGACAGCAGAACAAGAGACCCAGTACTTC.